The clone carrying this T cell receptor (beta chain) came up once. These data are taken from a study of shared clonotypes between healthy human individuals. Trimming shortened V by 8 bases and J by 2 bases, and 13 bases separated the two germline ends. There are 14 residues in the CDR3. In germline, CDR1 is SGHVS, CDR2 FNYEAQ. The data were produced by immunoSEQ multiplex PCR, yet TCRdb's version contains in-frame clones alone and is incomplete. The table lists 1.6 million or so clones, 95% to 97% of them singletons. This TCR derives from a man between 25 and 39 years old in good health. The J gene is TRBJ2-4, the V gene TRBV7-6; weak D call: TRBD2 (5 bases). The sample taken for sequencing was naive CD4+ T cells sorted from blood. Noted subset: CD45RA+ positively selected. CDR3 residues: CASAPLASKNIQYF. In DNA form, the CDR3 reads TGTGCCAGCGCACCGCTAGCATCCAAAAACATTCAGTACTTC.